These 15 T cell receptor beta chains were sequenced from one sample in a study of T cell responses to AZD1222 COVID-19 vaccine. Libraries were prepared by immunoSEQ multiplex PCR; TCRdb keeps only in-frame clonotypes and omits some of them. The table shows 150,000 to 200,000 clones, with about 88% occurring only once. The specimen was peripheral blood, collected on day 0 of AZD1222 vaccination. These receptors were obtained from an adult in good health.

This sequence joins TRBV6-2 or TRBV6-3 and TRBJ1-2, with D possibly matching TRBD1 (6 bases). CDR1 is MNHEY and CDR2 is SVGEGT in the germline V gene. CDR3 length equals 15 residues. Trimming stripped 4 bases from V and 2 bases from J, with 14 bases between. CDR3 coding DNA: TGTGCCAGCAGTTGGGACACAGAAATCAACTATGGCTACACCTTC. Translating it yields CASSWDTEINYGYTF.

This clone was recorded only once. The genes are TRBV27 and TRBJ1-2; D is possibly TRBD1 (6 bases). The germline gives CDR1 MNHEY, CDR2 SMNVEV (reference sequence). V lost 0 bases, J lost 8 bases, and 13 bases lay in between. The CDR3 loop spans 14 amino acids. The CDR3 DNA reads as TGTGCCAGCAGTTTATCCGGACAGCCTAAAGGCTACACCTTC. It translates to CASSLSGQPKGYTF.

The chain employs TRBV19 and TRBJ1-5; tentatively, D is TRBD1 (5 bases). The V gene's germline CDR1 is LNHDA and CDR2 SQIVND (reference sequence). CDR3 length: 15 residues. V was cut by 6 bases and J by 0 bases, with 12 bases left in between. The CDR3 loop reads CASRVGDRSNQPQHF. CDR3 coding DNA: TGTGCCAGTAGGGTGGGGGACCGTAGCAATCAGCCCCAGCATTTT.

The rearrangement joins TRBV5-1 to TRBJ1-3; no reliable D call. The CDR3 is 15 amino acids. Trimming shortened V by 3 bases and J by 4 bases, and 14 bases separated the two germline ends. Germline CDR1 reads SGHRS; CDR2 reads YFSETQ. The CDR3 loop is CASSSGAAGGNTIYF. The CDR3 nucleotides are TGCGCCAGCAGCTCGGGTGCTGCCGGAGGAAACACCATATATTTT.

This clone was observed a single time. The chain joins TRBV5-8 to TRBJ2-2; D is undetermined. Germline values: CDR1 SGHTS, CDR2 YDEGEE. The CDR3 has 12 residues. The ends were cut back, 0 bases at V and 8 bases at J, with 5 bases in the middle. CDR3 amino acids: CASSLGMGELFF. As DNA, the CDR3 is TGTGCCAGCAGCTTGGGTATGGGGGAGCTGTTTTTT.

This sequence joins TRBV28 and TRBJ2-6; 7 nucleotides match TRBD1. The germline CDR1 and CDR2 sequences are MDHEN and SYDVKM. The CDR3 has 16 residues. V lost 2 bases, J lost 2 bases, and 3 bases stayed unmatched. The CDR3 loop is CASSLPDRAGANVLTF. The CDR3 nucleotides are TGTGCCAGCAGTTTACCTGACAGGGCTGGGGCCAACGTCCTGACTTTC.

The J gene is TRBJ1-1, the V gene TRBV7-9; D perhaps matches TRBD1 (5 bases). V lost 5 bases, J lost 4 bases, and 14 bases lay in between. Germline loops: CDR1 SEHNR, CDR2 FQNEAQ (reference sequence). The CDR3 spans 14 residues. The CDR3 loop is CASSPTAVGTEAFF. CDR3 nucleotide sequence: TGTGCCAGCAGCCCGACAGCTGTAGGCACTGAAGCTTTCTTT.

The rearrangement links TRBV28 to TRBJ1-6; 9 bases are shared with TRBD1. CDR3 length: 15 residues. CDR1 and CDR2 from the germline V gene are MDHEN and SYDVKM. The junction had 7 bases not matched to a gene; V was cut back by 6 bases and J by 7 bases. The CDR3 protein is CASSVRQGENSPLHF. The CDR3 DNA is TGTGCCAGCAGCGTTAGACAGGGGGAGAATTCACCCCTCCACTTT. The variable domain in full, with the rest retrieved from reference TRBV28 and TRBJ1-6, is DVKVTQSSRYLVKRTGEKVFLECVQDMDHENMFWYRQDPGLGLRLIYFSYDVKMKEKGDIPEGYSVSREKKERFSLILESASTNQTSMYLCASSVRQGENSPLHFGNGTRLTVT.

In DNA form, the CDR3 reads TGTGCCAGCAGGTCCGACACCTTAAGGAATGAGCAGTTCTTC. It yields the protein CASRSDTLRNEQFF. The chain is built from TRBV6-6 and TRBJ2-1; no clear D. The CDR3 contains 14 residues. Trimming took off 6 bases at V and 7 bases at J, with 16 bases between the two ends. Looked up from germline, CDR1 is MNHNY and CDR2 is SVGAGI (reference sequence).

The J gene is TRBJ2-5, the V gene TRBV7-6; the match to TRBD1 covers 7 bases. Germline lookup yields CDR1 SGHVS and CDR2 FNYEAQ. The CDR3 is made up of 17 amino acids. The V and J ends lost 1 base and 4 bases, in that order; junction bases with no gene match: 12. Here the CDR3 DNA reads TGTGCCAGCAGCTTAGATAGGTTTGAGGGGGCCCGAGAGACCCAGTACTTC. Protein sequence: CASSLDRFEGARETQYF.

This clone occurred a few times. This sequence joins TRBV6-6 and TRBJ1-1; no clear D gene. The V and J ends lost 2 bases and 2 bases respectively, with 9 bases between them. CDR1 is MNHNY and CDR2 is SVGAGI in the germline V gene (reference sequence). This CDR3 region has 14 residues. CDR3 region: CASSYDKSNTEAFF. CDR3 in DNA: TGTGCCAGCAGTTACGACAAAAGTAACACTGAAGCTTTCTTT.

The chain carries TRBV28 and TRBJ1-5, with D tentatively TRBD1 (5 bases). The germline V and J ends were trimmed by 11 bases and 3 bases, with 14 bases remaining between them. The CDR3 loop spans 13 amino acids. In germline, CDR1 is MDHEN, CDR2 SYDVKM. The DNA for the CDR3 is TGTGCCGAAGGGACGGTCCTCAATCAGCCCCAGCATTTT. Translation: CAEGTVLNQPQHF.

This sequence joins TRBV28 and TRBJ2-1, with a weak D call TRBD2 (6 bases). The CDR3 covers 15 residues. Germline CDR1 reads MDHEN; CDR2 reads SYDVKM. The ends were cut back, 7 bases at V and 4 bases at J, with 17 bases in the middle. The CDR3 protein is CASKPMAGIYNEQFF. The CDR3 DNA sequence: TGTGCCAGCAAGCCGATGGCGGGAATTTACAATGAGCAGTTCTTC.

The V gene is TRBV7-2, the J gene TRBJ2-7; D is ambiguous. V was trimmed by 5 bases and J by 6 bases, leaving 20 bases between them. This CDR3 has 15 amino acids. Germline values: CDR1 SGHTA, CDR2 FQGNSA. CDR3 nucleotide sequence: TGTGCCAGCAGCCCCGAACGACTTGGCGAGGCCGAGCAGTACTTC. Encoded protein: CASSPERLGEAEQYF.

The chain recombines TRBV2 with TRBJ1-5, with 7 bases that match TRBD1. V trimming: 4 bases; J trimming: 3 bases; junction bases outside the gene matches: 12. This CDR3 is 17 amino acids long. Germline assignment: CDR1 SNHLY and CDR2 FYNNEI. The CDR3 bases are TGTGCCAGCAGTGGAATAGCGGGCGGGACAGCCAATCAGCCCCAGCATTTT. Its protein product is CASSGIAGGTANQPQHF.